This entry features one TCR beta chain sequence. From germline, CDR1 is MDHEN and CDR2 SYDVKM. CDR3 length: 14 residues. V lost 6 bases and J lost 6; bases outside the gene matches: 10. The source of the sample is a study of response to subunit inactivated influenza vaccine. TCRdb re-called the RT-PCR reads with MiXCR, one entry per CDR3 protein. The table has a few hundred thousand distinct CDR3 sequences, 12% to 15% seen once. The J gene is TRBJ1-2, the V gene TRBV28, with TRBD1 matching 7 bases. The material was PBMCs from blood, obtained 11 to 12 days after vaccination. This receptor was identified in a man aged 45-65 years who received an inactivated influenza vaccine. CDR3 in DNA: TGTGCCAGCAGAACGACAGGGAAGGTGAATGGCTACACCTTC. Its translation: CASRTTGKVNGYTF.